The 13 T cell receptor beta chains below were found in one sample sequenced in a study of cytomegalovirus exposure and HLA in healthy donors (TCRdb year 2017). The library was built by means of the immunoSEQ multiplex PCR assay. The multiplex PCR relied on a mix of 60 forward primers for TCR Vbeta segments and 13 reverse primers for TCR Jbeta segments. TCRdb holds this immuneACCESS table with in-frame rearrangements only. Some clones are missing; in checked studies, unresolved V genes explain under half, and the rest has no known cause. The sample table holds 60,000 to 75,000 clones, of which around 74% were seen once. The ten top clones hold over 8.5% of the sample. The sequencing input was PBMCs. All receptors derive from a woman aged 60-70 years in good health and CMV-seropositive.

The CDR3 DNA is TGTGCCAGCAGCTCAAACCGGGACAGGAGCACAGATACGCAGTATTTT. It encodes CASSSNRDRSTDTQYF. The V and J genes are TRBV7-9 and TRBJ2-3, with TRBD1 identical over 8 bases. Trimming took 4 bases from V and 0 from J; bases not matched to a gene: 6. The length of the CDR3 is 16 residues. Germline V gene lookup returns CDR1 SEHNR and CDR2 FQNEAQ (reference sequence).

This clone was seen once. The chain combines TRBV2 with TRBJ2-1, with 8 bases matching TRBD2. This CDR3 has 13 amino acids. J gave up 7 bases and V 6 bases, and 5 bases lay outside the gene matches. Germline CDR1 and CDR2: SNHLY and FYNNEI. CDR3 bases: TGTGCCAGCAGGAGCGGGGGAGGGAATGAGCAGTTCTTC. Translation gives CASRSGGGNEQFF.

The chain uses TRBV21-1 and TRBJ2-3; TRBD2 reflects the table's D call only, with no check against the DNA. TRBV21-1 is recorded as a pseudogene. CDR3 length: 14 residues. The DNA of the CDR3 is TGTGCCAGCAGCAAGCGGGTTAGCACAGATACGCAGTATTTT. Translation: CASSKRVSTDTQYF.

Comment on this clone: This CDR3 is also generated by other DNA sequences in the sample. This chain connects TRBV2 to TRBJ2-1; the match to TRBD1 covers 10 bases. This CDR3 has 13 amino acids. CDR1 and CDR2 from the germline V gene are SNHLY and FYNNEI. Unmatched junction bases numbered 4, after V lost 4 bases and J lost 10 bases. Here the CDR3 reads CASSGQGAGEQFF. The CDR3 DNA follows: TGTGCCAGCAGTGGACAGGGGGCTGGGGAGCAGTTCTTC. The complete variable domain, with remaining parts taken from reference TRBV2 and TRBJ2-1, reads EPEVTQTPSHQVTQMGQEVILRCVPISNHLYFYWYRQILGQKVEFLVSFYNNEISEKSEIFDDQFSVERPDGSNFTLKIRSTKLEDSAMYFCASSGQGAGEQFFGPGTRLTVL.

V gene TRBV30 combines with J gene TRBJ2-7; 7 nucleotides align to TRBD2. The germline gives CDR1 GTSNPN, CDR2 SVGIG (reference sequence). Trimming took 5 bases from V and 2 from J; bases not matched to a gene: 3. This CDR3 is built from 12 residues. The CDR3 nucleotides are TGTGCCTGGGGGACTATCCCCTACGAGCAGTACTTC. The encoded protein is CAWGTIPYEQYF.

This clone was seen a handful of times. The chain's CDR3 is CASSYEGGNTIYF. The CDR3 DNA reads as TGTGCCAGCAGTTACGAGGGTGGAAACACCATATATTTT. The rearrangement links TRBV6-5 to TRBJ1-3, with D uncertain. Germline V lookup: CDR1 MNHEY, CDR2 SVGAGI. V lost 2 bases, J lost 3 bases, and 5 bases lay in between. CDR3 size: 13 residues.

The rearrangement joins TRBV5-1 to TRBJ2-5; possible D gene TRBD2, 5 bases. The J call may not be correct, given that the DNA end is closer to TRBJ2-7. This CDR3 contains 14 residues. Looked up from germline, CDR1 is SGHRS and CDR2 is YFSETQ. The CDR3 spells CASSFDGLFYEQYF. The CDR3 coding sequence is TGCGCCAGCAGCTTCGACGGACTCTTCTACGAGCAGTACTTC.

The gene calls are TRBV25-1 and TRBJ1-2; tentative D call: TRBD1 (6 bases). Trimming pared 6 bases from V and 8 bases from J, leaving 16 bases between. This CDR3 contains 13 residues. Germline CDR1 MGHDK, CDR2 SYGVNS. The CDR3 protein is CASRGGSGAGYTF. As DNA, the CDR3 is TGTGCCAGCAGGGGAGGGTCGGGGGCCGGCTACACCTTC.

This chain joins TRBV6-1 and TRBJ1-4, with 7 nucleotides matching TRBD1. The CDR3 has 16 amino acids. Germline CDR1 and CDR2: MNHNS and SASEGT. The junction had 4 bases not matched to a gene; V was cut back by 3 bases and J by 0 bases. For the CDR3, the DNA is TGTGCCAGCAGTGAGTGGGGACAGACAACTAATGAAAAACTGTTTTTT. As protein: CASSEWGQTTNEKLFF.

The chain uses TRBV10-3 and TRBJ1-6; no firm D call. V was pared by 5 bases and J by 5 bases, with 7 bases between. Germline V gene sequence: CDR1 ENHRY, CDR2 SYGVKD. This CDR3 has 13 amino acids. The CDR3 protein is CAISSSDNSPLHF. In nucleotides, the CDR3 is TGTGCCATCAGTAGCTCGGATAATTCACCCCTCCACTTT.

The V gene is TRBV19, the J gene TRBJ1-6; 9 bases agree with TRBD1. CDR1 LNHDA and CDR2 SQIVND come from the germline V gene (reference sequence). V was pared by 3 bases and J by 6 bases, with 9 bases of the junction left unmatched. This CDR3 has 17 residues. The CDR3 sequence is CASSIGTGGGSNSPLHF. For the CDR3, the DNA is TGTGCCAGTAGTATTGGAACAGGGGGCGGGAGTAATTCACCCCTCCACTTT. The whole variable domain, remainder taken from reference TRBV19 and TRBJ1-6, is DGGITQSPKYLFRKEGQNVTLSCEQNLNHDAMYWYRQDPGQGLRLIYYSQIVNDFQKGDIAEGYSVSREKKESFPLTVTSAQKNPTAFYLCASSIGTGGGSNSPLHFGNGTRLTVT.

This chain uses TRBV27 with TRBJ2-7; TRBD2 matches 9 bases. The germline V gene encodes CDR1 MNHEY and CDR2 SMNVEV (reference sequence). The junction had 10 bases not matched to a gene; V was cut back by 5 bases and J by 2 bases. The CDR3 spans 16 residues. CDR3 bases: TGTGCCAGCAGTCGCCTTAGCGGGGGCGCAACCTACGAGCAGTACTTC. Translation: CASSRLSGGATYEQYF.

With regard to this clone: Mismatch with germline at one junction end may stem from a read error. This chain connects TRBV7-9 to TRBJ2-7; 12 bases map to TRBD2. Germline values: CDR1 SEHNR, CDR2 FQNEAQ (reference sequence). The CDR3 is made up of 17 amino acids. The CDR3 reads CASSSTSGGLVSDEQYF. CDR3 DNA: TGTGCCAGCAGCTCCACTAGCGGGGGGCTGGTCTCCGACGAGCAGTACTTC.